The rows below give T cell receptor beta chains drawn from one sample of a study of cytomegalovirus exposure and HLA in healthy donors. Assay: immunoSEQ multiplex PCR; the TCRdb copy retains only in-frame clones and omits some. The table has approximately 150,000 clones, 70% to 90% seen once; the top ten hold about 2.7%. The sample was PBMCs. These receptors all stem from a man aged 25-45 years in good health and CMV-seropositive. Each CDR3 is given with its conserved first and last residue. A D gene is named only where the DNA matches it firmly. Rows give clone size only sometimes, using once, few, many, or a class for an expanded clone.

clone_size j_call d_call v_call cdr3_length cdr3_aa cdr3_nt
once TRBJ1-3 - TRBV25-1 12 CASSPEGNTIYF TGTGCCAGCAGTCCCGAGGGAAACACCATATATTTT
few TRBJ2-3 - TRBV19 16 CASSMTKSRSTDTQYF TGTGCCAGTAGTATGACAAAAAGCAGGAGCACAGATACGCAGTATTTT
- TRBJ2-1 TRBD2 TRBV5-5 15 CASSLLAGGGGEQFF TGTGCCAGCAGCTTACTAGCGGGGGGTGGGGGTGAGCAGTTCTTC
- TRBJ2-2 TRBD2 TRBV9 15 CASSGLAGVSGELFF TGTGCCAGCAGCGGACTAGCGGGAGTTTCCGGGGAGCTGTTTTTT
- TRBJ2-5 - TRBV9 15 CASSSRGGVQETQYF TGTGCCAGCAGCTCCCGAGGGGGGGTACAAGAGACCCAGTACTTC
- TRBJ2-2 - TRBV29-1 12 CSVEDLAGELFF TGCAGCGTTGAAGATCTTGCCGGGGAGCTGTTTTTT
once TRBJ2-7 - TRBV5-8 14 CASSLGTRTYEQYF TGTGCCAGCAGCTTAGGGACACGGACCTACGAGCAGTACTTC
few TRBJ1-1 TRBD1 TRBV9 14 CASSGGQAAVEAFF TGTGCCAGCAGCGGAGGACAGGCGGCCGTTGAAGCTTTCTTT
- TRBJ2-3 TRBD2 TRBV27 15 CASSFLAGVTDTQYF TGTGCCAGCAGTTTCCTGGCGGGAGTCACAGATACGCAGTATTTT
few TRBJ2-5 - TRBV12-5 15 CASARDTVYQETQYF TGTGCTAGTGCCCGGGACACCGTGTACCAAGAGACCCAGTACTTC
- TRBJ2-3 TRBD2 TRBV7-9 15 CASRPGLADEDTQYF TGTGCCAGCAGACCGGGACTAGCGGATGAGGATACGCAGTATTTT
- TRBJ1-4 TRBD1 TRBV18 15 CASSPRTGLNEKLFF TGTGCCAGCTCACCTAGGACAGGCTTAAATGAAAAACTGTTTTTT
- TRBJ1-1 TRBD1 TRBV19 14 CASSLGQLNTEAFF TGTGCCAGTAGTCTGGGACAGCTGAACACTGAAGCTTTCTTT
- TRBJ1-6 TRBD1 TRBV2 13 CASVRDRNSPLHF TGTGCCAGCGTCCGGGACAGGAATTCACCCCTCCACTTT
- TRBJ2-3 TRBD2 TRBV7-2 16 CASSLASGWEGDTQYF TGTGCCAGCAGCTTAGCGAGCGGATGGGAGGGAGATACGCAGTATTTT
- TRBJ1-5 - TRBV6-6 16 CASSKTGPEANQPQHF TGTGCCAGCAGTAAAACAGGGCCGGAAGCAAATCAGCCCCAGCATTTT
- TRBJ2-3 - TRBV18 13 CASSPGGTDTQYF TGTGCCAGCTCACCGGGGGGAACAGATACGCAGTATTTT
- TRBJ1-1 TRBD1 TRBV5-1 14 CASSLGTGSTEAFF TGCGCCAGCAGCTTGGGGACAGGTAGTACTGAAGCTTTCTTT
- TRBJ1-5 TRBD1 TRBV30 13 CAWGLGTAQPQHF TGTGCCTGGGGTCTCGGGACAGCACAGCCCCAGCATTTT
- TRBJ2-5 TRBD2 TRBV29-1 13 CSVEGGGQETQYF TGCAGCGTTGAAGGGGGGGGCCAAGAGACCCAGTACTTC
- TRBJ1-3 - TRBV6-6 15 CASSSTASSGNTIYF TGTGCCAGCAGTTCCACAGCTTCCTCTGGAAACACCATATATTTT
- TRBJ1-3 TRBD1 TRBV18 16 CASSHGDRGSGNTIYF TGTGCCAGCTCACACGGGGACAGGGGCTCTGGAAACACCATATATTTT
- TRBJ1-5 - TRBV12-5 14 CASTGWDNNQPQHF TGTGCTAGTACCGGGTGGGACAACAATCAGCCCCAGCATTTT
once TRBJ1-2 TRBD1 TRBV4-1 13 CASDSGTGDGYTF TGCGCCAGCGATTCGGGGACAGGGGATGGCTACACCTTC
once TRBJ2-7 - TRBV2 13 CASSENPRGEQYF TGTGCCAGCAGTGAAAACCCTAGGGGCGAGCAGTACTTC